The TCR beta chain described here comes from a study of cytomegalovirus exposure and HLA in healthy donors. Study-wide results and limits: Among TCR beta chains, those listed as cytomegalovirus-associated numbered over 150.

A word on this clone: Its target is not known.

The V and J ends lost 5 bases and 0 bases respectively, with 11 bases between them. Per the germline V gene, CDR1 is LNHDA and CDR2 is SQIVND (reference sequence). This CDR3 is 14 amino acids long. The PCR employed 60 Vbeta primers together with 13 Jbeta primers. The table came from immunoSEQ multiplex PCR; TCRdb's copy has only in-frame clones and leaves some out. Of 40,000 or so clones in the sample, 64% were seen once. The J gene is TRBJ2-7, the V gene TRBV19; D gene uncertain. The sample comprised PBMCs. The sequence was obtained from a human donor in good health. The CDR3 nucleotides read TGTGCCAGTAGTCCGAGCTGGTCCTCCTACGAGCAGTACTTC. Translated, it gives CASSPSWSSYEQYF.